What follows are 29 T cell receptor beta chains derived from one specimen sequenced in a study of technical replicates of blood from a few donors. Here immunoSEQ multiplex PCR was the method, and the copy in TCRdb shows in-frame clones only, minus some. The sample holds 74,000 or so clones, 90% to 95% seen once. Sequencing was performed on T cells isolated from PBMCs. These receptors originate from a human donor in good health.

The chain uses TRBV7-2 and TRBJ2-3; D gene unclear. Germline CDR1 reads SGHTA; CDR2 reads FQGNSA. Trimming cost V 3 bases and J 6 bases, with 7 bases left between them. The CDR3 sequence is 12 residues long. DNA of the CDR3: TGTGCCAGCAGCTTCTCTTTTGATACGCAGTATTTT. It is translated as CASSFSFDTQYF.

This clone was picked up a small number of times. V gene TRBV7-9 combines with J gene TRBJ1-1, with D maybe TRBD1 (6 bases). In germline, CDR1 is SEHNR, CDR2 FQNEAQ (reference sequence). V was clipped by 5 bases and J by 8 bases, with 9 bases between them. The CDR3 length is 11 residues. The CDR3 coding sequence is TGTGCCAGCAGCGCCACAGGGGAAGCTTTCTTT. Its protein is CASSATGEAFF.

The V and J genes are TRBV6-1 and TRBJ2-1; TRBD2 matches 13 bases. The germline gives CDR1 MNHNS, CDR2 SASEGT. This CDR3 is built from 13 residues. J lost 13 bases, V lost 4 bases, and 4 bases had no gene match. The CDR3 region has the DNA TGTGCCAGCAGTGGGACTAGCGGGAGTAATCAGTTCTTC. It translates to CASSGTSGSNQFF.

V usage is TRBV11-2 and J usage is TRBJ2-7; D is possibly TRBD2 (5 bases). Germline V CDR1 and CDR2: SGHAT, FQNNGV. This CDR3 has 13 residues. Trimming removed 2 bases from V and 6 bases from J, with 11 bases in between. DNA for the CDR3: TGTGCCAGCAGCTTAAGGTTTGGGAGCGAGCAGTACTTC. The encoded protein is CASSLRFGSEQYF. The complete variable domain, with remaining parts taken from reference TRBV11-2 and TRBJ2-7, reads EAGVAQSPRYKIIEKRQSVAFWCNPISGHATLYWYQQILGQGPKLLIQFQNNGVVDDSQLPKDRFSAERLKGVDSTLKIQPAKLEDSAVYLCASSLRFGSEQYFGPGTRLTVT.

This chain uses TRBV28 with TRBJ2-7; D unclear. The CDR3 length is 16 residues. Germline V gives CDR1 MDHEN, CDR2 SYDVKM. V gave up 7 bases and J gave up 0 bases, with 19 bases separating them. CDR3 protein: CASNNNGVFSSYEQYF. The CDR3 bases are TGTGCCAGCAACAATAATGGAGTTTTTAGCTCCTACGAGCAGTACTTC.

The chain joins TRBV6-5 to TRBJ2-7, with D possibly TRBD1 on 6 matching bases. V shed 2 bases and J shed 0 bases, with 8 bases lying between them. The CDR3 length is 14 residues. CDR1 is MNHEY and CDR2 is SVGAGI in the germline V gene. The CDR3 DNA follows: TGTGCCAGCAGTTACAGGGGGAGCTCCTACGAGCAGTACTTC. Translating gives CASSYRGSSYEQYF.

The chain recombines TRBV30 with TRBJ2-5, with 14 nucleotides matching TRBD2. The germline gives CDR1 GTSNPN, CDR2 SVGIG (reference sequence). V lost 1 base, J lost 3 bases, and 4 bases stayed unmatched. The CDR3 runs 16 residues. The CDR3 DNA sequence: TGTGCCTGGAGTGAGAGGGGACTAGCGGGAGAAGAGACCCAGTACTTC. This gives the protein CAWSERGLAGEETQYF.

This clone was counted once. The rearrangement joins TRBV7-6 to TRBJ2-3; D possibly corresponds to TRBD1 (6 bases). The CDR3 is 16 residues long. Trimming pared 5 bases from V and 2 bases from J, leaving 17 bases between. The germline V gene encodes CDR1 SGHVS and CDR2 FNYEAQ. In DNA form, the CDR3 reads TGTGCCAGCAGCCCCGGCCTCAGGGGCCTCACAGATACGCAGTATTTT. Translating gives CASSPGLRGLTDTQYF.

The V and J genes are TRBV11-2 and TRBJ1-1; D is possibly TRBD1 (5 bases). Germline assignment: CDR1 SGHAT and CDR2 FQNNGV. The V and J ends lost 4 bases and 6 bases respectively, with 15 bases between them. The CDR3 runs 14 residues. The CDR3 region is CASSSTGGVAEAFF. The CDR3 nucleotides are TGTGCCAGCAGCTCCACCGGGGGAGTAGCTGAAGCTTTCTTT.

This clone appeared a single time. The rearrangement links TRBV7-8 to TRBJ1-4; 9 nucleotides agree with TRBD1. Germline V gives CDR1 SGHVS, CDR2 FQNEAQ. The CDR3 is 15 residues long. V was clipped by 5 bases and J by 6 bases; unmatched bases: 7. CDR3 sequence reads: CASSPTGQGYEKLFF. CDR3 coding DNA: TGTGCCAGCAGCCCCACGGGACAGGGATATGAAAAACTGTTTTTT. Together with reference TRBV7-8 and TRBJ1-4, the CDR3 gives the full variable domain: GAGVSQSPRYKVAKRGQDVALRCDPISGHVSLFWYQQALGQGPEFLTYFQNEAQLDKSGLPSDRFFAERPEGSVSTLKIQRTQQEDSAVYLCASSPTGQGYEKLFFGSGTQLSVL.

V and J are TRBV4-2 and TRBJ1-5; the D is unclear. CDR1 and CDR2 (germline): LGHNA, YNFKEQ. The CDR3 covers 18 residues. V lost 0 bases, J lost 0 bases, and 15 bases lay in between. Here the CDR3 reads CASSQDEFRTNSNQPQHF. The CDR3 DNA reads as TGTGCCAGCAGCCAAGATGAATTTCGAACAAATAGCAATCAGCCCCAGCATTTT.

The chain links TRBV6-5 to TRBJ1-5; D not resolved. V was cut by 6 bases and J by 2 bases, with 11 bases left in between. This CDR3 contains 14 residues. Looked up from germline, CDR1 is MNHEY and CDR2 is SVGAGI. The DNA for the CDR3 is TGTGCCAGCAGCTCCCAAGGAGGCAATCAGCCCCAGCATTTT. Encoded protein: CASSSQGGNQPQHF.

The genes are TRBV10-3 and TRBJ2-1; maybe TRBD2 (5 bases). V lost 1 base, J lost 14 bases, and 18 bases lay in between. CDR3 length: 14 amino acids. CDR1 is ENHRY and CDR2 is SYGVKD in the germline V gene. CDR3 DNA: TGTGCCATCAGTGAGTATACTAGTAGCTCCAGTAAGTTCTTC. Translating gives CAISEYTSSSSKFF.

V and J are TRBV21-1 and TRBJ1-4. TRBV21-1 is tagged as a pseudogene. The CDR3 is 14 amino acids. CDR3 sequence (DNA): TGTGCCAGCAGCAAAGAAGGAGGCAATGAAAAACTGTTTTTT. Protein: CASSKEGGNEKLFF.

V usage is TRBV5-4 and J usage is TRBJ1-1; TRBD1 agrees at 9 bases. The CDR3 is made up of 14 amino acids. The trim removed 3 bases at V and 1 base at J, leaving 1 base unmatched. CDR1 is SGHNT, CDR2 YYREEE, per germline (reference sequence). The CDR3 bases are TGTGCCAGCAGCTGGGACAGGGAGAACACTGAAGCTTTCTTT. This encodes CASSWDRENTEAFF. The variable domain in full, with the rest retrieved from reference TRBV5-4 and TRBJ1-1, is ETGVTQSPTHLIKTRGQQVTLRCSSQSGHNTVSWYQQALGQGPQFIFQYYREEENGRGNFPPRFSGLQFPNYSSELNVNALELDDSALYLCASSWDRENTEAFFGQGTRLTVV.

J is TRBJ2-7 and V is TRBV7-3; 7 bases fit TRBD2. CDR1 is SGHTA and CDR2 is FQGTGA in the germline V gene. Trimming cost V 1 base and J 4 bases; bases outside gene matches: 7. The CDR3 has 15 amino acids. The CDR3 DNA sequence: TGTGCCAGCAGCTTAAACGGGGGGTCGGGTTACGAGCAGTACTTC. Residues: CASSLNGGSGYEQYF.

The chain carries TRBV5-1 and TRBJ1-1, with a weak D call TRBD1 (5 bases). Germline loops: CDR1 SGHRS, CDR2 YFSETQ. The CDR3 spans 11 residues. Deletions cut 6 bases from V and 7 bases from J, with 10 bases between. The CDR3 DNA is TGCGCCAGCACCTCAGGGCTTGAAGCTTTCTTT. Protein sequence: CASTSGLEAFF.

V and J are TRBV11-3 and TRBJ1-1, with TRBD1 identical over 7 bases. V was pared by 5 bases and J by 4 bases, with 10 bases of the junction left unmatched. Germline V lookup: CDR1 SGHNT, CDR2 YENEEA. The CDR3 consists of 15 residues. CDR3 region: CASSPRQGPGTEAFF. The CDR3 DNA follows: TGTGCCAGCAGCCCCAGACAGGGTCCGGGCACTGAAGCTTTCTTT.

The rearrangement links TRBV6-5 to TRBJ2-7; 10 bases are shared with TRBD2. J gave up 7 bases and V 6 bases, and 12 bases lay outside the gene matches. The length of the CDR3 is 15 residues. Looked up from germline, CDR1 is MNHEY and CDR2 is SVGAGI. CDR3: CASSTGLAGVGEQYF. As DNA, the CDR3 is TGTGCCAGCAGCACAGGGCTAGCGGGAGTAGGGGAGCAGTACTTC.

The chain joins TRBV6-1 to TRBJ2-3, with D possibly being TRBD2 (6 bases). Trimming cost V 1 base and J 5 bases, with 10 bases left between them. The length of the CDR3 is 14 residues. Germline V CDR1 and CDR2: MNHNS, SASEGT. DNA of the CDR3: TGTGCCAGCAGTGAAGGGAGGGCTATAGATACGCAGTATTTT. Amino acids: CASSEGRAIDTQYF.

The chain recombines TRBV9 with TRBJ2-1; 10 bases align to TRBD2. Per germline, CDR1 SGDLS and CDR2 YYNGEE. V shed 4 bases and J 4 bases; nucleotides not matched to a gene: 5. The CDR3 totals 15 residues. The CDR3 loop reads CASSLGTSVYNEQFF. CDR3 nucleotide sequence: TGTGCCAGCAGCCTCGGGACTAGCGTATACAATGAGCAGTTCTTC. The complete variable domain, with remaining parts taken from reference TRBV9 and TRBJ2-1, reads DSGVTQTPKHLITATGQRVTLRCSPRSGDLSVYWYQQSLDQGLQFLIQYYNGEERAKGNILERFSAQQFPDLHSELNLSSLELGDSALYFCASSLGTSVYNEQFFGPGTRLTVL.

The CDR3 sequence is CASSLAGGIGETQYF. The CDR3, as DNA: TGTGCCAGCAGCTTGGCAGGGGGAATAGGAGAGACCCAGTACTTC. The rearrangement links TRBV5-4 to TRBJ2-5; 7 bases align to TRBD1. With 0 bases clipped from V and 4 bases from J, the junction kept 6 bases outside the gene matches. This CDR3 has 15 amino acids. Germline-derived CDR1 and CDR2 are SGHNT and YYREEE (reference sequence).

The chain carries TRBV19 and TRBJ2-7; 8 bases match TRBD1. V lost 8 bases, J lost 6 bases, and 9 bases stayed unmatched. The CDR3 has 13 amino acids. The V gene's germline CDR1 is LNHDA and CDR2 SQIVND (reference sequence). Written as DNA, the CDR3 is TGTGCCAGTTCTGGACAGGGCTTTCTCGAGCAGTACTTC. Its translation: CASSGQGFLEQYF.

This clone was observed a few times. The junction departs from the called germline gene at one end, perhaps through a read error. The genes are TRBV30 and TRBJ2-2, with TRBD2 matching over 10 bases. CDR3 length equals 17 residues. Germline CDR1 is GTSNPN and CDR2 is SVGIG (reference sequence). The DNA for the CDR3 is TGTGCCTGGAGCGATCTAGCGGGAGCCGGGAACTCCGGGGAGCTGTTTTTT. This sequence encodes CAWSDLAGAGNSGELFF.

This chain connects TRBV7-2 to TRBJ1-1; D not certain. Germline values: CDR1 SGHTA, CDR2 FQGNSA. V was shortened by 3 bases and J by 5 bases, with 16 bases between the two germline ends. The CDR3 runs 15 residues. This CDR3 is CASSFLVGVGTEAFF. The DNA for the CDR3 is TGTGCCAGCAGCTTTCTTGTCGGAGTCGGGACTGAAGCTTTCTTT.

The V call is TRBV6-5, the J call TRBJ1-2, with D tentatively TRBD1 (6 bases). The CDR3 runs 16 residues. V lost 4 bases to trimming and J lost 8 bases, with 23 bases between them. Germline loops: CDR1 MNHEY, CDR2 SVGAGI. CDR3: CASSSTVQGGINGYTF. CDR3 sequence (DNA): TGTGCCAGCAGTTCCACCGTACAGGGAGGGATAAACGGCTACACCTTC.

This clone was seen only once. The CDR3 loop reads CAISESTRVYSNEQFF. The CDR3 bases are TGTGCCATCAGTGAGTCGACGCGGGTATATAGTAATGAGCAGTTCTTC. The genes are TRBV10-3 and TRBJ2-1, with D perhaps matching TRBD2 (5 bases). Germline V lookup: CDR1 ENHRY, CDR2 SYGVKD. Trimming took off 0 bases at V and 7 bases at J, with 16 bases between the two ends. The CDR3 runs 16 residues.

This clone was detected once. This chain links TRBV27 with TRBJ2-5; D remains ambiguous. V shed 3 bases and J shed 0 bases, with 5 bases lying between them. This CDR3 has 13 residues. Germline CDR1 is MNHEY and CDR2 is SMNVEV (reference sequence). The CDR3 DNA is TGTGCCAGCAGTTTCCCGTACCAAGAGACCCAGTACTTC. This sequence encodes CASSFPYQETQYF.

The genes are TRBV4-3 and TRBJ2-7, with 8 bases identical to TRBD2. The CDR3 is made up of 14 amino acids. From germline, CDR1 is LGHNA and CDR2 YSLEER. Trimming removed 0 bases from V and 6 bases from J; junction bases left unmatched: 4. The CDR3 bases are TGCGCCAGCAGCCAAGAGGGACTAGTCGCCGAGCAGTACTTC. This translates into CASSQEGLVAEQYF.